These 23 T cell receptor beta chains share one sample of origin, sequenced in a study of shared clonotypes between healthy human individuals. Clones were sequenced by immunoSEQ multiplex PCR, and TCRdb holds only the in-frame ones, with some missing. The sample consists of about 1 million clones, approximately 76% of them appearing once. What was sequenced was memory CD4+ T cells sorted from blood. The subset: CD45RA-negative fraction. These receptor sequences come from a man between 18 and 35 years old in good health.

This chain connects TRBV6-4 to TRBJ2-1, with 11 nucleotides matching TRBD2. Germline V CDR1 and CDR2: MRHNA, SNTAGT. Unmatched junction bases numbered 9, after V lost 6 bases and J lost 8 bases. CDR3 length equals 15 residues. CDR3 region: CASSKLAGGVDEQFF. Here the CDR3 DNA reads TGTGCCAGCAGCAAGTTAGCGGGGGGGGTCGATGAGCAGTTCTTC.

The chain employs TRBV6-1 and TRBJ2-5, with 10 positions matching TRBD1. Germline V gives CDR1 MNHNS, CDR2 SASEGT. The V and J ends lost 6 bases and 4 bases, in that order; junction bases with no gene match: 5. CDR3 length: 14 amino acids. The CDR3 reads CASRMGQGIETQYF. The CDR3 DNA sequence: TGTGCCAGCAGGATGGGACAGGGGATAGAGACCCAGTACTTC.

V is TRBV19 and J is TRBJ2-7, with a weak D call TRBD1 (6 bases). The CDR3 has 15 residues. Germline V lookup: CDR1 LNHDA, CDR2 SQIVND (reference sequence). V lost 5 bases and J lost 4, with 18 bases in between. The CDR3 bases are TGTGCCAGTAGTGAAGGACAGCAGGGGATTTACGAGCAGTACTTC. The encoded protein is CASSEGQQGIYEQYF.

This clone was counted only a few times. The chain is built from TRBV28 and TRBJ1-2; no reliable D call. The CDR3 has 14 residues. V gave up 3 bases and J gave up 0 bases, with 8 bases separating them. Germline V gives CDR1 MDHEN, CDR2 SYDVKM. CDR3 residues: CASSLHTPNYGYTF. CDR3 DNA sequence: TGTGCCAGCAGTTTGCATACTCCTAACTATGGCTACACCTTC.

This chain joins TRBV7-2 and TRBJ1-6; TRBD1 aligns across 7 bases. The CDR3 runs 15 residues. V shed 3 bases, J shed 2 bases, and the junction held 1 base outside the gene matches. CDR1 and CDR2 (germline): SGHTA, FQGNSA. CDR3 bases: TGTGCCAGCAGCTTGGGACAGACCTATAATTCACCCCTCCACTTT. It translates to CASSLGQTYNSPLHF.

V gene TRBV25-1 combines with J gene TRBJ2-7; unclear D gene. Germline V lookup: CDR1 MGHDK, CDR2 SYGVNS. V shed 6 bases and J shed 1 base, with 10 bases lying between them. The CDR3 covers 13 residues. The CDR3 bases are TGTGCCAGCAGATCTTCGGGTTCCTACGAGCAGTACTTC. Translated, it gives CASRSSGSYEQYF.

The chain has TRBV4-1 and TRBJ2-1; D uncertain. CDR3 length: 15 amino acids. Deletions cut 4 bases from V and 6 bases from J, with 16 bases between. CDR1 is MGHRA, CDR2 YSYEKL, per germline. CDR3 sequence (DNA): TGCGCCAGCAGCCGGACCCTATCACTCGCCAATGAGCAGTTCTTC. This translates into CASSRTLSLANEQFF.

This clone was picked up one time. The chain joins TRBV6-6 to TRBJ2-5; 10 bases map to TRBD1. This CDR3 spans 15 amino acids. Per germline, CDR1 MNHNY and CDR2 SVGAGI (reference sequence). J gave up 5 bases and V 4 bases, and 7 bases lay outside the gene matches. CDR3 protein: CASSSATGGRETQYF. The CDR3 DNA sequence: TGTGCCAGCAGTTCCGCGACAGGGGGCAGGGAGACCCAGTACTTC.

The chain carries TRBV28 and TRBJ1-5, with D maybe TRBD1 (6 bases). Germline V gives CDR1 MDHEN, CDR2 SYDVKM. This CDR3 spans 15 amino acids. Deletions cut 5 bases from V and 3 bases from J, with 14 bases between. The CDR3: CASSNEGQYNQPQHF. CDR3 sequence (DNA): TGTGCCAGCAGTAATGAGGGACAATACAATCAGCCCCAGCATTTT.

The chain links TRBV23-1 to TRBJ2-3; 9 bases map to TRBD1. TRBV23-1 is an open reading frame, and its role is uncertain. The ends lost 2 bases at V and 1 base at J; junction bases unmatched: 13. The CDR3 consists of 19 residues. CDR3 sequence reads: CASSQPSPPGQGGTDTQYF. In DNA form, the CDR3 reads TGCGCCAGCAGTCAACCCTCTCCTCCGGGACAGGGAGGCACAGATACGCAGTATTTT.

The V gene is TRBV21-1, the J gene TRBJ1-4. TRBV21-1 is labeled a pseudogene. The CDR3 is 15 amino acids. CDR3 loop: CASSKNQSGHEKLFF. The CDR3 nucleotides are TGTGCCAGCAGCAAAAACCAATCGGGGCATGAAAAACTGTTTTTT.

J is TRBJ1-2 and V is TRBV7-2; a possible D gene is TRBD1 (5 bases). Germline-derived CDR1 and CDR2 are SGHTA and FQGNSA. This CDR3 comprises 14 residues. Trimming cost V 6 bases and J 4 bases, with 15 bases left between them. DNA for the CDR3: TGTGCCAGCAGGCGAACGCAGGGCAGCTATGGCTACACCTTC. Its translation is CASRRTQGSYGYTF.

V usage is TRBV4-3 and J usage is TRBJ2-7; TRBD2 might be the D (5 bases). Trimming shortened V by 0 bases and J by 3 bases, and 9 bases separated the two germline ends. The CDR3 runs to 14 residues. The germline CDR1 and CDR2 sequences are LGHNA and YSLEER. Here the CDR3 DNA reads TGCGCCAGCAGCCAAGATTGGGGAGTCTACGAGCAGTACTTC. Translated: CASSQDWGVYEQYF.

The chain combines TRBV5-1 with TRBJ1-4; D not certain. V was cut by 1 base and J by 6 bases, with 13 bases left in between. The CDR3 sequence is 15 residues long. Germline V lookup: CDR1 SGHRS, CDR2 YFSETQ. The CDR3 nucleotides are TGCGCCAGCAGCTTGAATGGTGATAAAGATGAAAAACTGTTTTTT. Translated: CASSLNGDKDEKLFF. The variable domain in full, completed from reference TRBV5-1 and TRBJ1-4, reads KAGVTQTPRYLIKTRGQQVTLSCSPISGHRSVSWYQQTPGQGLQFLFEYFSETQRNKGNFPGRFSGRQFSNSRSEMNVSTLELGDSALYLCASSLNGDKDEKLFFGSGTQLSVL.

The V and J genes are TRBV11-2 and TRBJ2-1; no definite D call. CDR3 length: 13 residues. CDR1 SGHAT and CDR2 FQNNGV come from the germline V gene. Trimming took off 6 bases at V and 0 bases at J, with 6 bases between the two ends. DNA for the CDR3: TGTGCCAGCAGGGATGGCTCCTACAATGAGCAGTTCTTC. The encoded protein is CASRDGSYNEQFF.

This clone showed up just a few times. This chain links TRBV30 with TRBJ1-2; D ambiguous. V was clipped by 4 bases and J by 7 bases, with 13 bases between them. Germline V gene data show CDR1 as GTSNPN and CDR2 as SVGIG (reference sequence). The CDR3 contains 12 residues. The CDR3 nucleotides read TGTGCCTGGAATCGGTTGGCGAGTGGCTACACCTTC. It translates to CAWNRLASGYTF.

The rearrangement joins TRBV4-1 to TRBJ2-3; 8 nucleotides line up with TRBD2. The CDR3 spans 13 residues. The junction had 4 bases not matched to a gene; V was cut back by 2 bases and J by 9 bases. Germline V gene lookup returns CDR1 MGHRA and CDR2 YSYEKL. In DNA form, the CDR3 reads TGCGCCAGCAGCCAAAGGGGCGGGGGGACGCAGTATTTT. Translating it yields CASSQRGGGTQYF.

V usage is TRBV15 and J usage is TRBJ2-5; D is perhaps TRBD1 or TRBD2 (5 bases each). The CDR3 runs 13 residues. Trimming left V 5 bases short and J 5 bases short, with 12 bases between. Germline CDR1 and CDR2: LNHNV and YYDKDF (reference sequence). The chain's CDR3 is CATSPNWGETQYF. The CDR3 DNA sequence: TGTGCCACCAGCCCCAATTGGGGGGAGACCCAGTACTTC.

The V call is TRBV7-2, the J call TRBJ1-2, with 7 nucleotides matching TRBD1. The germline gives CDR1 SGHTA, CDR2 FQGNSA. V gave up 5 bases and J gave up 10 bases; unmatched junction bases: 10. The CDR3 sequence is 13 residues long. CDR3 loop: CASSGNRQGAYTF. CDR3 DNA sequence: TGTGCCAGCAGCGGAAACAGACAGGGCGCCTACACCTTC.

V is TRBV5-1 and J is TRBJ1-1; maybe TRBD1 (5 bases). Germline assignment: CDR1 SGHRS and CDR2 YFSETQ. The CDR3 extends over 15 amino acids. Between the trimmed V and J ends, which lost 4 bases and 1 base, there was a span of 14 bases. The CDR3 sequence is CASSLGRGPNTEAFF. The CDR3 DNA reads TGCGCCAGCAGCCTAGGGCGGGGCCCGAACACTGAAGCTTTCTTT.

The chain is built from TRBV7-2 and TRBJ2-1, with D unclear. Germline V gives CDR1 SGHTA, CDR2 FQGNSA. This CDR3 contains 16 residues. V was shortened by 8 bases and J by 0 bases, with 17 bases between the two germline ends. In DNA, the CDR3 is TGTGCCAGCGTCAAGGACGCTTCCGGCTCCTACAATGAGCAGTTCTTC. It codes for CASVKDASGSYNEQFF.

The chain employs TRBV7-2 and TRBJ1-4; 8 bases map to TRBD1. The V segment lost 3 bases and the J segment 4 bases; nucleotides outside the gene matches: 4. CDR1 SGHTA and CDR2 FQGNSA come from the germline V gene. The CDR3 runs to 15 residues. In nucleotides, the CDR3 is TGTGCCAGCAGCTTCAGACAGGGGTTTAATGAAAAACTGTTTTTT. It translates to CASSFRQGFNEKLFF.

The chain recombines TRBV14 with TRBJ1-3, with unresolved D. CDR1 and CDR2 (germline): SGHDN, FVKESK. The CDR3 contains 14 residues. The V and J ends lost 4 bases and 0 bases respectively, with 7 bases between them. CDR3 bases: TGTGCCAGCAGCCCGTTGAACTCTGGAAACACCATATATTTT. Its protein product is CASSPLNSGNTIYF.